These 18 T cell receptor beta chains came from one sample sequenced in a study of CD8+CD57+ T cells in acquired aplastic anemia. According to the study, genomic DNA was the template for TCR beta VDJ and CDR3 profiling. One entry per CDR3 protein, called by TCRdb with MiXCR from the reads. The table has hundreds of thousands of distinct CDR3 sequences, approximately 70% seen once; the top ten hold approximately 4%. Sequencing was performed on sorted CD4+, CD8+, or CD8+CD57+ T cells (not recorded which) from PBMCs. These receptors came from a human donor in good health, serving as a control.

Note on this clonotype: The missing conserved phenylalanine or tryptophan at the end of this CDR3 makes a read error likely. Because the CDR3's place on the DNA is in doubt, the DNA is left out and the CDR3 is given as listed by TCRdb. The V gene is TRBV7-2, the J gene TRBJ2-7; the D call of TRBD1 is as the table states it, not checked on the DNA. Both ends counted, the CDR3 spans 13 residues. From germline, CDR1 is SGHTA and CDR2 FQGNSA. The CDR3 protein is CASSSNEGAYQPQ.

The chain recombines TRBV10-1 with TRBJ2-7; D ambiguous. The V end was cut by 0 bases, the J end by 9 bases, with 18 bases between. The CDR3 contains 15 residues. The germline CDR1 and CDR2 sequences are WNHNN and SYGVQD (reference sequence). CDR3 sequence reads: CASSESGCSRNMQYF. CDR3 nucleotide sequence: TGCGCCAGCAGTGAGTCGGGCTGCAGCCGCAACATGCAGTACTTC.

This rearrangement joins TRBV7-2 to TRBJ2-1, with D hard to call. V lost 4 bases, J lost 13 bases, and 23 bases lay in between. The CDR3 runs 15 residues. Germline CDR1 SGHTA, CDR2 FQGNSA. CDR3 amino acids: CASSYAAAIYNSQFF. The CDR3 DNA reads as TGTGCCAGCAGCTACGCCGCAGCTATCTATAATTCACAGTTCTTC.

The rearrangement uses TRBV2 and TRBJ1-3; perhaps TRBD1 as D (6 bases). In germline, CDR1 is SNHLY, CDR2 FYNNEI. V lost 6 bases and J lost 11, with 17 bases in between. This CDR3 contains 13 residues. DNA of the CDR3: TGTGCCAGCAGCTTGACGACAGGCCCTGCCATATATTTT. Translating it yields CASSLTTGPAIYF.

This clonotype was seen at least ten times. The chain employs TRBV6-5 and TRBJ1-2; D remains unclear. CDR1 and CDR2 (germline): MNHEY, SVGAGI. Trimming took 0 bases from V and 1 from J, leaving 12 bases between them. CDR3 length: 16 amino acids. CDR3 amino acids: CASSYSFGDSNYGYTF. CDR3 coding DNA: TGTGCCAGCAGTTACTCGTTTGGGGATAGTAACTATGGCTACACCTTC.

This chain links TRBV7-6 with TRBJ2-1, with 9 bases fitting TRBD1. J lost 5 bases, V lost 5 bases, and 4 bases had no gene match. In germline, CDR1 is SGHVS, CDR2 FNYEAQ. This CDR3 has 14 residues. CDR3 sequence: CASSPGQGNNEQFF. CDR3 in DNA: TGTGCCAGCAGCCCGGGACAGGGAAACAATGAGCAGTTCTTC.

This chain connects TRBV12-5 to TRBJ2-5; no firm D call. V lost 1 base, J lost 9 bases, and 9 bases lay in between. Germline values: CDR1 LGHNT, CDR2 FRNRAP. The CDR3 covers 12 residues. This chain's CDR3 is CASGLGPEPQYF. Here the CDR3 DNA reads TGTGCTAGTGGTTTGGGTCCTGAGCCCCAGTACTTC.

The rearrangement links TRBV14 to TRBJ2-1; no reliable D call. The V end lost 4 bases, the J end lost 8 bases, and 9 bases lay between the germline ends. The CDR3 extends over 12 amino acids. From germline, CDR1 is SGHDN and CDR2 FVKESK. The CDR3 loop reads CASSRKVHEQFF. The CDR3 DNA is TGTGCCAGCAGCCGTAAGGTCCATGAGCAGTTCTTC.

This clonotype occurred many times. The CDR3 DNA reads TGCAGTGCTTGGGACAGATCGAACACTGAAGCTTTCTTT. Translating gives CSAWDRSNTEAFF. The genes are TRBV20-1 and TRBJ1-1; TRBD1 matches at 7 bases. Germline V gene data show CDR1 as DFQATT and CDR2 as SNEGSKA (reference sequence). The CDR3 length is 13 residues. Trimming took 5 bases from V and 1 from J; bases not matched to a gene: 4.

As to this clonotype: The CDR3 carries no conserved terminal phenylalanine or tryptophan, so it likely arises from a read error. The gene calls are TRBV7-8 and TRBJ2-1; 7 nucleotides align to TRBD2. CDR1 and CDR2 from the germline V gene are SGHVS and FQNEAQ. This CDR3 has 13 amino acids. Trimming cost V 1 base and J 9 bases; bases outside gene matches: 3. CDR3 DNA: TGTGCCAGCAGCTTAGGTGGGGGGGGTGAGCAGTTCTCC. Protein: CASSLGGGGEQFS.

This clonotype was found many times. J is TRBJ1-1 and V is TRBV19, with a weak D call TRBD1 (5 bases). The germline V gene encodes CDR1 LNHDA and CDR2 SQIVND (reference sequence). This CDR3 comprises 14 residues. V lost 6 bases to trimming and J lost 5 bases, with 16 bases between them. In nucleotides, the CDR3 is TGTGCCAGTAGGGAGCAGGGAGAGAGGACTGAAGCTTTCTTT. Protein product: CASREQGERTEAFF.

Note on this clonotype: At one end the junction does not follow the germline gene, possibly because of a read error. This rearrangement joins TRBV11-3 to TRBJ2-1; 11 bases match TRBD2. The CDR3 spans 18 residues. Germline V gives CDR1 SGHNT, CDR2 YENEEA. DNA for the CDR3: TGTGCCAGCAGCTTAGCCGCTAGCGGGGGGCGTTCCTACAACGAGCAGTTCTTC. It yields the protein CASSLAASGGRSYNEQFF.

J is TRBJ1-2 and V is TRBV10-1; D remains unclear. The CDR3 loop spans 15 amino acids. Deletions cut 5 bases from V and 7 bases from J, with 20 bases between. Germline CDR1 WNHNN, CDR2 SYGVQD (reference sequence). The CDR3 bases are TGCGCCAGCAGTTTTGGCGGCTCGGGGTTAGGTGGCTACACCTTC. Translated, it gives CASSFGGSGLGGYTF.

V gene TRBV20-1 combines with J gene TRBJ2-7; 13 bases align to TRBD2. V trimming: 6 bases; J trimming: 2 bases; junction bases outside the gene matches: 7. Germline CDR1 and CDR2: DFQATT and SNEGSKA (reference sequence). This CDR3 has 15 residues. The CDR3 bases are TGCAGTGCGGGGATTGGGACTAGCGGGGCCTACGAGCAGTACTTC. It translates to CSAGIGTSGAYEQYF.

Comments on this clonotype: Germline is not matched at one junction end, which may reflect a read error. V gene TRBV7-6 combines with J gene TRBJ1-5, with D perhaps matching TRBD1 (5 bases). The CDR3 totals 19 residues. CDR1 and CDR2 from the germline V gene are SGHVS and FNYEAQ. The CDR3 DNA is TGTGCCACCAGCATAGTCAACAGGATCACCGGCTTTAGCCATCGGCCCCAGCATTTT. This codes for CATSIVNRITGFSHRPQHF.

The sample holds one count of this clonotype. The chain employs TRBV5-8 and TRBJ1-1, with D uncertain. Germline-derived CDR1 and CDR2 are SGHTS and YDEGEE. The CDR3 extends over 14 amino acids. Trimming pared 4 bases from V and 1 base from J, leaving 11 bases between. The DNA for the CDR3 is TGTGCCAGCAGCCTCGAGGTCACGAACACTGAAGCTTTCTTT. Encoded protein: CASSLEVTNTEAFF.

The chain uses TRBV19 and TRBJ1-5, with 7 bases that match TRBD1. Germline V gene data show CDR1 as LNHDA and CDR2 as SQIVND (reference sequence). The CDR3 loop spans 17 amino acids. The V segment lost 7 bases and the J segment 16 bases; nucleotides outside the gene matches: 28. The CDR3: CASISGGSGTGELFFHF. CDR3 DNA: TGTGCCAGTATCTCAGGGGGATCGGGGACCGGGGAGCTGTTTTTTCATTTT.

On this clonotype: The missing conserved phenylalanine or tryptophan at the end of this CDR3 makes a read error likely. No DNA is shown, since the ends of the CDR3 on it are uncertain; the CDR3 is the one TCRdb lists. The chain combines TRBV7-2 with TRBJ1-1. The CDR3 totals 13 residues, both ends included. The germline V gene encodes CDR1 SGHTA and CDR2 FQGNSA. The CDR3 spells CASNPGPNVTDTQ.